The sequence of this TCR beta chain was determined in a study of neoadjuvant anti-PD-1 for oral cavity cancer. Study-wide background: Most patients had three to four biweekly doses of 3 mg/kg nivolumab before resection.

Data came from immunoSEQ multiplex PCR; TCRdb stores just in-frame clones and leaves some out. The table has roughly 46,000 clones, 65% to 80% seen once; the top ten hold roughly 4.9%. The V end lost 3 bases, the J end lost 3 bases, and 14 bases lay between the germline ends. CDR1 and CDR2 from the germline V gene are WSHSY and SAAADI. CDR3 length equals 16 residues. The time point: after neoadjuvant nivolumab, at surgical resection. Analysis of PBMCs was direct, with no culture step. This clonotype was obtained from a person aged 35-79 years with oral cavity squamous cell carcinoma. The material sequenced was PBMCs, taken after nivolumab (anti-PD-1) treatment. The chain couples TRBV10-2 to TRBJ1-4; D gene uncertain. CDR3 in amino acids: CASSDKGRRANEKLFF. CDR3 coding DNA: TGCGCCAGCAGTGATAAAGGGCGTCGGGCTAATGAAAAACTGTTTTTT.